These 31 T cell receptor beta chains were all obtained from the same sample, sequenced in a study of T cells in localized non-small cell lung cancer. Data came from immunoSEQ multiplex PCR; TCRdb stores just in-frame clones and leaves some out. The top ten hold approximately 9.6% of the sample, which has fewer than 100,000 clones, 80% seen once. The sample in question was peripheral blood, obtained before any cancer treatment. These receptors all stem from a female donor of 60 years or more with stage I lung adenocarcinoma.

The chain carries TRBV7-9 and TRBJ1-4, with D uncertain. V was pared by 5 bases and J by 7 bases, with 11 bases between. CDR3 length: 13 residues. Germline V lookup: CDR1 SEHNR, CDR2 FQNEAQ (reference sequence). The CDR3 bases are TGTGCCAGCAGCCCCAGGCTGGGTGAAAAACTGTTTTTT. It is translated as CASSPRLGEKLFF.

This chain links TRBV7-3 with TRBJ1-5; unclear D gene. There are 13 residues in the CDR3. CDR1 and CDR2 (germline): SGHTA, FQGTGA. The germline V and J ends were trimmed by 2 bases and 3 bases, with 5 bases remaining between them. The CDR3 coding sequence is TGTGCCAGCAGCTTAGCGGCCAATCAGCCCCAGCATTTT. This encodes CASSLAANQPQHF.

This clone counts as medium-sized (0.01 to 0.1%). The V and J genes are TRBV27 and TRBJ2-7, with 7 positions matching TRBD1. CDR1 and CDR2 from the germline V gene are MNHEY and SMNVEV (reference sequence). The ends lost 6 bases at V and 3 bases at J; junction bases unmatched: 11. The CDR3 is made up of 15 amino acids. The CDR3 is CASRKPGTADYEQYF. CDR3 nucleotides: TGTGCCAGCAGAAAACCCGGGACAGCGGACTACGAGCAGTACTTC.

V and J are TRBV27 and TRBJ2-5; tentative D call: TRBD2 (5 bases). Trimming removed 10 bases from V and 3 bases from J, with 12 bases in between. Germline V CDR1 and CDR2: MNHEY, SMNVEV (reference sequence). The CDR3 is 12 residues long. CDR3 loop: CANPTTKETQYF. The CDR3 DNA follows: TGTGCCAACCCGACGACTAAAGAGACCCAGTACTTC.

This chain uses TRBV4-3 with TRBJ1-5; D perhaps matches TRBD1 (5 bases). Germline CDR1 is LGHNA and CDR2 is YSLEER. This CDR3 contains 17 residues. The ends were cut back, 0 bases at V and 6 bases at J, with 18 bases in the middle. CDR3 nucleotide sequence: TGCGCCAGCAGCCAAGATGGGGCGGGGAGGGATATTCAGCCCCAGCATTTT. Protein product: CASSQDGAGRDIQPQHF.

Only one count was recorded for this clone. The chain recombines TRBV4-3 with TRBJ2-1; TRBD2 matches at 8 bases. Germline V gene sequence: CDR1 LGHNA, CDR2 YSLEER. This CDR3 contains 14 residues. Trimming removed 5 bases from V and 5 bases from J; junction bases left unmatched: 5. The CDR3 sequence is CASSYGGVNNEQFF. As DNA, the CDR3 is TGCGCCAGCAGCTACGGGGGGGTCAACAATGAGCAGTTCTTC.

The V call is TRBV14, the J call TRBJ2-5; D is uncertain. V lost 3 bases to trimming and J lost 7 bases, with 9 bases between them. This CDR3 comprises 12 residues. Germline assignment: CDR1 SGHDN and CDR2 FVKESK. CDR3 amino acids: CASSHDTVTQYF. The CDR3 DNA is TGTGCCAGCAGCCACGATACGGTGACCCAGTACTTC.

The chain employs TRBV10-3 and TRBJ1-5; no definite D call. Germline lookup yields CDR1 ENHRY and CDR2 SYGVKD. With 4 bases removed from V and 4 bases from J, the gap between germline ends came to 8 bases. The CDR3 is 13 residues long. The DNA of the CDR3 is TGTGCCATCAGTGCCTACGAAAATCAGCCCCAGCATTTT. Residues: CAISAYENQPQHF.

Only one count was recorded for this clone. The chain couples TRBV9 to TRBJ1-2; 8 bases fit TRBD1. V lost 6 bases and J lost 1; bases outside the gene matches: 5. This CDR3 is 14 amino acids long. Germline loops: CDR1 SGDLS, CDR2 YYNGEE. The CDR3, as DNA: TGTGCCAGCAATTCAGGGGGCGGTAACTATGGCTACACCTTC. Its translation: CASNSGGGNYGYTF.

The gene calls are TRBV4-3 and TRBJ2-3; TRBD2 matches 9 bases. CDR3 size: 17 residues. The germline V gene encodes CDR1 LGHNA and CDR2 YSLEER. The J segment lost 4 bases and the V segment lost 0 bases, leaving 8 bases of the junction unmatched. The chain's CDR3 is CASSQDLAGVRADTQYF. The CDR3 nucleotides read TGCGCCAGCAGCCAAGATTTAGCGGGAGTCCGGGCAGATACGCAGTATTTT.

This clone has only one observation. The chain is built from TRBV27 and TRBJ2-2; 10 nucleotides line up with TRBD2. CDR1 and CDR2 from the germline V gene are MNHEY and SMNVEV (reference sequence). The CDR3 runs to 16 residues. V lost 5 bases, J lost 8 bases, and 11 bases stayed unmatched. The CDR3 region is CASSPLSSGSGGELFF. CDR3 DNA sequence: TGTGCCAGCAGTCCCCTCTCTAGCGGGAGCGGAGGGGAGCTGTTTTTT.

The chain has TRBV7-3 and TRBJ2-1, with 8 nucleotides matching TRBD2. V dropped 6 bases and J dropped 4; count of bases not matched to a gene: 5. Germline V gene data show CDR1 as SGHTA and CDR2 as FQGTGA. The CDR3 extends over 14 amino acids. This chain's CDR3 is CASSPAGGYNEQFF. CDR3 in DNA: TGTGCCAGCAGTCCGGCGGGGGGATACAATGAGCAGTTCTTC.

CDR3 DNA: TGTGCCAGCGAAAGAGACAGGAGGAGTGAAAAACTGTTTTTT. Translated: CASERDRRSEKLFF. V gene TRBV6-6 combines with J gene TRBJ1-4; tentatively, D is TRBD1 (6 bases). Trimming cost V 8 bases and J 7 bases, with 17 bases left between them. Germline CDR1 and CDR2: MNHNY and SVGAGI (reference sequence). The CDR3 extends over 14 amino acids.

The chain is built from TRBV9 and TRBJ2-3, with D hard to call. CDR3 size: 13 residues. CDR1 SGDLS and CDR2 YYNGEE come from the germline V gene. V was clipped by 4 bases and J by 4 bases, with 10 bases between them. Here the CDR3 reads CASSKRGPDTQYF. The CDR3 DNA reads TGTGCCAGCAGCAAACGTGGACCAGATACGCAGTATTTT.

The gene calls are TRBV19 and TRBJ2-2, with D unclear. The germline V gene has CDR1 LNHDA and CDR2 SQIVND (reference sequence). V was cut by 3 bases and J by 2 bases, with 7 bases left in between. This CDR3 is 14 amino acids long. CDR3 region: CASSISDNTGELFF. CDR3 sequence (DNA): TGTGCCAGTAGTATCTCGGACAACACCGGGGAGCTGTTTTTT. The whole variable domain, remainder taken from reference TRBV19 and TRBJ2-2, is DGGITQSPKYLFRKEGQNVTLSCEQNLNHDAMYWYRQDPGQGLRLIYYSQIVNDFQKGDIAEGYSVSREKKESFPLTVTSAQKNPTAFYLCASSISDNTGELFFGEGSRLTVL.

V gene TRBV6-5 combines with J gene TRBJ1-3; a weak D match, TRBD1 (6 bases). Germline values: CDR1 MNHEY, CDR2 SVGAGI. Trimming left V 6 bases short and J 4 bases short, with 13 bases between. This CDR3 comprises 14 residues. The CDR3 nucleotides read TGTGCCAGCAGAAAACAGGGTACAGGAAACACCATATATTTT. It specifies CASRKQGTGNTIYF.

This chain uses TRBV11-2 with TRBJ2-7; unclear D gene. Trimming pared 5 bases from V and 0 bases from J, leaving 14 bases between. Germline V gives CDR1 SGHAT, CDR2 FQNNGV. This CDR3 contains 15 residues. The CDR3, as DNA: TGTGCCAGCAGCCCAGGAAGTTCCTCCTCCTACGAGCAGTACTTC. Its protein is CASSPGSSSSYEQYF.

The V gene is TRBV19, the J gene TRBJ2-3, with D hard to call. Germline CDR1 reads LNHDA; CDR2 reads SQIVND (reference sequence). The CDR3 contains 16 residues. Trimming shortened V by 5 bases and J by 0 bases, and 15 bases separated the two germline ends. CDR3 coding DNA: TGTGCCAGTAGTCTAACCCCCGACCATAGCACAGATACGCAGTATTTT. It is translated as CASSLTPDHSTDTQYF. Supplemented by reference TRBV19 and TRBJ2-3, the full variable domain reads DGGITQSPKYLFRKEGQNVTLSCEQNLNHDAMYWYRQDPGQGLRLIYYSQIVNDFQKGDIAEGYSVSREKKESFPLTVTSAQKNPTAFYLCASSLTPDHSTDTQYFGPGTRLTVL.

The rearrangement joins TRBV27 to TRBJ2-5; D is possibly TRBD2 (7 bases). This CDR3 is 14 amino acids long. From germline, CDR1 is MNHEY and CDR2 SMNVEV (reference sequence). The V gene lost 2 bases and the J gene lost 4 bases, with 11 bases spanning the gap. The CDR3 is CASSLAGAGETQYF. For the CDR3, the DNA is TGTGCCAGCAGTTTAGCGGGGGCGGGAGAGACCCAGTACTTC.

The chain recombines TRBV10-2 with TRBJ2-7; 8 positions agree with TRBD1. The germline V gene has CDR1 WSHSY and CDR2 SAAADI. The CDR3 spans 13 residues. V shed 6 bases, J shed 2 bases, and the junction held 3 bases outside the gene matches. The CDR3 coding sequence is TGCGCCAGCAGCGGACAGGGACCCTACGAGCAGTACTTC. It codes for CASSGQGPYEQYF.

The chain uses TRBV6-6 and TRBJ2-7, with 8 positions matching TRBD1. CDR1 is MNHNY, CDR2 SVGAGI, per germline (reference sequence). The CDR3 is 14 residues long. The V gene end was trimmed by 6 bases and the J gene end by 1 base; junction bases not matched to a gene: 5. The chain's CDR3 is CASRDRAQSYEQYF. The CDR3 DNA reads as TGTGCCAGCAGGGACAGGGCGCAATCCTACGAGCAGTACTTC.

V is TRBV9 and J is TRBJ2-2, with 8 nucleotides matching TRBD1. V lost 2 bases and J lost 3; bases outside the gene matches: 0. The CDR3 is made up of 14 amino acids. Germline V CDR1 and CDR2: SGDLS, YYNGEE. The CDR3 bases are TGTGCCAGCAGCGTGACAGGGGACACCGGGGAGCTGTTTTTT. Protein sequence: CASSVTGDTGELFF.

The V call is TRBV5-1, the J call TRBJ2-5, with 9 nucleotides matching TRBD2. CDR3 length equals 14 residues. Germline V lookup: CDR1 SGHRS, CDR2 YFSETQ. V gave up 5 bases and J gave up 3 bases; unmatched junction bases: 5. The CDR3 DNA follows: TGCGCCAGCAGGGCTGGGACTAGCAAAGAGACCCAGTACTTC. Translation gives CASRAGTSKETQYF. Full variable domain (missing parts from reference TRBV5-1 and TRBJ2-5): KAGVTQTPRYLIKTRGQQVTLSCSPISGHRSVSWYQQTPGQGLQFLFEYFSETQRNKGNFPGRFSGRQFSNSRSEMNVSTLELGDSALYLCASRAGTSKETQYFGPGTRLLVL.

The chain carries TRBV7-6 and TRBJ2-7; the D is unclear. In germline, CDR1 is SGHVS, CDR2 FNYEAQ. The CDR3 extends over 13 amino acids. Deletions cut 5 bases from V and 0 bases from J, with 8 bases between. CDR3 amino acids: CASSPQSSYEQYF. The CDR3 DNA is TGTGCCAGCAGCCCCCAGAGCTCCTACGAGCAGTACTTC. The full variable domain, its missing parts supplied by reference TRBV7-6 and TRBJ2-7, is GAGVSQSPRYKVTKRGQDVALRCDPISGHVSLYWYRQALGQGPEFLTYFNYEAQQDKSGLPNDRFSAERPEGSISTLTIQRTEQRDSAMYRCASSPQSSYEQYFGPGTRLTVT.

This chain uses TRBV4-3 with TRBJ2-2; D is unresolved. The germline V gene encodes CDR1 LGHNA and CDR2 YSLEER. Trimming took off 0 bases at V and 7 bases at J, with 12 bases between the two ends. The CDR3 is 15 amino acids. The CDR3 is CASSQEAAVLGELFF. Here the CDR3 DNA reads TGCGCCAGCAGCCAAGAAGCCGCGGTCCTCGGGGAGCTGTTTTTT.

This chain connects TRBV5-1 to TRBJ1-5; D might be TRBD1 (5 bases). Germline CDR1 SGHRS, CDR2 YFSETQ. Trimming took 4 bases from V and 1 from J, leaving 9 bases between them. CDR3 size: 14 residues. CDR3 region: CASSPGGSNQPQHF. The CDR3 nucleotides read TGCGCCAGCAGCCCGGGGGGGAGCAATCAGCCCCAGCATTTT.

The chain couples TRBV27 to TRBJ2-3; 10 bases map to TRBD1. The CDR3 runs to 17 residues. J lost 4 bases, V lost 6 bases, and 13 bases had no gene match. Germline CDR1 reads MNHEY; CDR2 reads SMNVEV (reference sequence). This CDR3 reads CASSRAGTGVPPDTQYF. The CDR3 nucleotides read TGTGCCAGCAGCCGTGCCGGGACAGGGGTCCCCCCAGATACGCAGTATTTT.

The rearrangement links TRBV7-6 to TRBJ2-1; 7 bases are a match to TRBD2. CDR1 and CDR2 from the germline V gene are SGHVS and FNYEAQ. J was trimmed by 3 bases and V by 2 bases; bases with no gene match: 13. The CDR3 length is 18 residues. The CDR3 DNA is TGTGCCAGCAGCTTATCAGCCTTGGGGCTAGCGGTCTACAATGAGCAGTTCTTC. Translation gives CASSLSALGLAVYNEQFF.

This clone occurred once. The J gene is TRBJ2-1, the V gene TRBV6-1, with no clear D. Looked up from germline, CDR1 is MNHNS and CDR2 is SASEGT. V lost 5 bases and J 2 bases, leaving 13 bases between the germline ends. The CDR3 is 15 residues long. The CDR3, as DNA: TGTGCCAGCAGTATCATTGGTGCTACCTACAATGAGCAGTTCTTC. Protein sequence: CASSIIGATYNEQFF.

The CDR3: CASSSELNTEAFF. CDR3 coding DNA: TGTGCCAGTAGTAGTGAGTTGAACACTGAAGCTTTCTTT. The chain couples TRBV19 to TRBJ1-1; D remains unclear. Between the trimmed V and J ends, which lost 4 bases and 0 bases, there was a span of 6 bases. Germline CDR1 and CDR2: LNHDA and SQIVND (reference sequence). The CDR3 loop spans 13 amino acids.

This rearrangement joins TRBV28 to TRBJ1-4; TRBD1 matches 8 bases. The V and J ends lost 5 bases and 7 bases, in that order; junction bases with no gene match: 6. The CDR3 is 14 amino acids. Germline lookup yields CDR1 MDHEN and CDR2 SYDVKM. The CDR3 reads CASSQGAGVEKLFF. The CDR3 bases are TGTGCCAGCAGTCAGGGGGCGGGGGTTGAAAAACTGTTTTTT.